The 12 T cell receptor beta chains below come from one sample, sequenced in a study of blood T cell repertoires in COVID-19. Generated by immunoSEQ multiplex PCR, the TCRdb table keeps only in-frame clones and is missing some. Altogether some 250,000 clones are present, over 75% being singletons, with the ten largest covering 0.65% to 0.8%. Source material: peripheral blood. The receptors originated from a human donor in a cohort sampled during active COVID-19.

The chain links TRBV2 to TRBJ2-3; 9 bases are a match to TRBD1. J gave up 4 bases and V 7 bases, and 9 bases lay outside the gene matches. This CDR3 comprises 15 residues. Germline CDR1 reads SNHLY; CDR2 reads FYNNEI. CDR3 sequence reads: CASKLDRGGSDTQYF. CDR3 coding DNA: TGTGCCAGCAAACTGGACAGGGGTGGTTCAGATACGCAGTATTTT. The variable domain in full, completed from reference TRBV2 and TRBJ2-3, reads EPEVTQTPSHQVTQMGQEVILRCVPISNHLYFYWYRQILGQKVEFLVSFYNNEISEKSEIFDDQFSVERPDGSNFTLKIRSTKLEDSAMYFCASKLDRGGSDTQYFGPGTRLTVL.

The rearrangement joins TRBV2 to TRBJ2-3; 14 positions match TRBD2. The CDR3 consists of 17 residues. Germline-derived CDR1 and CDR2 are SNHLY and FYNNEI. V trimming: 2 bases; J trimming: 7 bases; junction bases outside the gene matches: 8. CDR3 sequence: CASSESRLAGGVNTQYF. In DNA, the CDR3 is TGTGCCAGCAGTGAAAGTAGACTAGCGGGGGGGGTGAATACGCAGTATTTT.

CDR3 coding DNA: TGTGCCAGTAGTCCCGATAAGGGGCAGCTCCCAAATCAGCCCCAGCATTTT. Encoded protein: CASSPDKGQLPNQPQHF. This chain connects TRBV19 to TRBJ1-5; possible D gene TRBD1, 5 bases. The V end lost 5 bases, the J end lost 4 bases, and 21 bases lay between the germline ends. The CDR3 consists of 17 residues. Germline CDR1 LNHDA, CDR2 SQIVND (reference sequence).

The table lists this clone with a count of one. The rearrangement joins TRBV20-1 to TRBJ2-5; D remains unclear. The CDR3 is 13 amino acids. CDR1 is DFQATT, CDR2 SNEGSKA, per germline (reference sequence). Deletions cut 3 bases from V and 5 bases from J, with 13 bases between. The CDR3 here is CSASGLTRETQYF. In DNA, the CDR3 is TGCAGTGCTAGTGGTCTTACCCGGGAGACCCAGTACTTC.

The chain couples TRBV5-5 to TRBJ1-1, with D tentatively TRBD1 (5 bases). V was cut by 4 bases and J by 1 base, with 11 bases left in between. The CDR3 sequence is 14 residues long. Per germline, CDR1 SGHKS and CDR2 YYEKEE (reference sequence). The CDR3 is CASSRMGGNTEAFF. The CDR3 DNA is TGTGCCAGCAGCCGAATGGGGGGGAACACTGAAGCTTTCTTT.

The rearrangement links TRBV6-2 or TRBV6-3 to TRBJ2-7; D possibly corresponds to TRBD1 (6 bases). Per germline, CDR1 MNHEY and CDR2 SVGEGT. This CDR3 is 14 amino acids long. V dropped 2 bases and J dropped 2 bases, with 10 bases sitting between them. CDR3 region: CASSYVQGAYEQYF. In nucleotides, the CDR3 is TGTGCCAGCAGTTACGTACAGGGAGCCTACGAGCAGTACTTC.

The rearrangement links TRBV5-1 to TRBJ2-7; 11 positions agree with TRBD1. V dropped 3 bases and J dropped 3; count of bases not matched to a gene: 5. This CDR3 is built from 15 residues. Germline CDR1 reads SGHRS; CDR2 reads YFSETQ. The chain's CDR3 is CASSSLDRGLYEQYF. CDR3 bases: TGCGCCAGCAGCTCCCTGGACAGGGGGCTCTACGAGCAGTACTTC.

This chain connects TRBV10-3 to TRBJ1-2; 7 positions match TRBD1. With 5 bases clipped from V and 2 bases from J, the junction kept 5 bases outside the gene matches. Germline V gives CDR1 ENHRY, CDR2 SYGVKD. The CDR3 length is 14 residues. CDR3 bases: TGTGCCATCAGTCTAGGGACAGTGAACTATGGCTACACCTTC. It is translated as CAISLGTVNYGYTF.

This clone was observed a few times. J is TRBJ2-1 and V is TRBV30, with no clear D. In germline, CDR1 is GTSNPN, CDR2 SVGIG (reference sequence). With 0 bases removed from V and 9 bases from J, the gap between germline ends came to 12 bases. The CDR3 totals 13 residues. The CDR3 bases are TGTGCCTGGAGTGTAAGACAAAACGGTGAGCAGTTCTTC. It translates to CAWSVRQNGEQFF. Supplemented by reference TRBV30 and TRBJ2-1, the full variable domain reads SQTIHQWPATLVQPVGSPLSLECTVEGTSNPNLYWYRQAAGRGLQLLFYSVGIGQISSEVPQNLSASRPQDRQFILSSKKLLLSDSGFYLCAWSVRQNGEQFFGPGTRLTVL.

The chain has TRBV7-2 and TRBJ1-2, with D unresolved. V lost 9 bases and J 0 bases, leaving 11 bases between the germline ends. Germline values: CDR1 SGHTA, CDR2 FQGNSA. The CDR3 contains 13 residues. The CDR3 region has the DNA TGTGCCAGTACCGCGGGAGCTAACTATGGCTACACCTTC. Residues: CASTAGANYGYTF. Using reference TRBV7-2 and TRBJ1-2 for the parts outside the CDR3, the full variable domain is GAGVSQSPSNKVTEKGKDVELRCDPISGHTALYWYRQSLGQGLEFLIYFQGNSAPDKSGLPSDRFSAERTGGSVSTLTIQRTQQEDSAVYLCASTAGANYGYTFGSGTRLTVV.

The table lists this clone with a count of one. The chain links TRBV2 to TRBJ2-6, with 7 bases matching TRBD1. CDR1 SNHLY and CDR2 FYNNEI come from the germline V gene. CDR3 length: 15 residues. V shed 6 bases and J 2 bases; nucleotides not matched to a gene: 4. CDR3 loop: CASSLGTAGANVLTF. The CDR3 DNA sequence: TGTGCCAGCAGCCTTGGGACAGCTGGGGCCAACGTCCTGACTTTC.

J is TRBJ1-4 and V is TRBV28; 9 bases line up with TRBD1. CDR1 and CDR2 (germline): MDHEN, SYDVKM. The J segment lost 7 bases and the V segment lost 7 bases, leaving 10 bases of the junction unmatched. The CDR3 totals 15 residues. CDR3 protein: CASTTNTGGFEKLFF. The DNA of the CDR3 is TGTGCCAGCACTACTAATACAGGGGGCTTTGAAAAACTGTTTTTT.